Presented here are 10 T cell receptor beta chains from one specimen sequenced in a study of T-cell memory formation after mild COVID-19. TCRdb called the 5' RACE reads again in MiXCR, with one record for every CDR3 protein. The sample lists approximately 300,000 distinct CDR3 sequences, around a sixth occurring once. Material for sequencing was PBMCs or a T cell subset sorted from them (not recorded which). The receptor set was obtained from a man aged 18 to 29 who had mild COVID-19 (a few samples of this study predate the infection). Cell type and time point are not known.

V usage is TRBV29-1 and J usage is TRBJ2-1; 12 nucleotides line up with TRBD2. V lost 7 bases and J lost 10; bases outside the gene matches: 11. From germline, CDR1 is SQVTM and CDR2 ANQGSEA. The CDR3 is 14 amino acids. The CDR3 DNA is TGCAGCGACTCCCTAGCGGGGGGGCCGACAGAGCAGTTCTTC. It translates to CSDSLAGGPTEQFF.

CDR3 nucleotide sequence: TGTGCCAGCAGCCCAAAGTTGTTTAATTCACCCCTCCACTTT. It specifies CASSPKLFNSPLHF. The V gene is TRBV5-6, the J gene TRBJ1-6; D not resolved. The CDR3 runs to 14 residues. Germline CDR1 reads SGHDT; CDR2 reads YYEEEE. The V end was cut by 4 bases, the J end by 6 bases, with 11 bases between. Using reference TRBV5-6 and TRBJ1-6 for the parts outside the CDR3, the full variable domain is DAGVTQSPTHLIKTRGQQVTLRCSPKSGHDTVSWYQQALGQGPQFIFQYYEEEERQRGNFPDRFSGHQFPNYSSELNVNALLLGDSALYLCASSPKLFNSPLHFGNGTRLTVT.

The chain recombines TRBV10-1 with TRBJ2-7; 9 bases align to TRBD1. Germline V gene sequence: CDR1 WNHNN, CDR2 SYGVQD (reference sequence). The CDR3 consists of 17 residues. The trim removed 0 bases at V and 6 bases at J, leaving 12 bases unmatched. CDR3 residues: CASSESEDRGAVGEQYV. CDR3 DNA: TGCGCCAGCAGTGAGTCTGAGGACAGGGGAGCAGTCGGCGAGCAGTACGTC.

There are a few counts of this clonotype. The chain links TRBV5-1 to TRBJ2-3; 7 bases are shared with TRBD1. CDR1 is SGHRS, CDR2 YFSETQ, per germline. The CDR3 consists of 14 residues. V lost 4 bases, J lost 6 bases, and 8 bases stayed unmatched. The CDR3 DNA is TGCGCCAGCAGCGGGGGACAGCGTTTGGATACGCAGTATTTT. Translated: CASSGGQRLDTQYF. Looking up the rest from reference TRBV5-1 and TRBJ2-3 gives the full variable domain: KAGVTQTPRYLIKTRGQQVTLSCSPISGHRSVSWYQQTPGQGLQFLFEYFSETQRNKGNFPGRFSGRQFSNSRSEMNVSTLELGDSALYLCASSGGQRLDTQYFGPGTRLTVL.

This clonotype appeared many times. This chain joins TRBV5-6 and TRBJ2-3, with TRBD2 matching 10 bases. V lost 8 bases to trimming and J lost 4 bases; unmatched junction nucleotides: 4. The CDR3 is 13 amino acids. The V gene's germline CDR1 is SGHDT and CDR2 YYEEEE. The CDR3 loop is CASTSGVADTQYF. DNA of the CDR3: TGTGCCAGTACTAGCGGGGTAGCAGATACGCAGTATTTT. Complete variable domain (other parts from reference TRBV5-6 and TRBJ2-3): DAGVTQSPTHLIKTRGQQVTLRCSPKSGHDTVSWYQQALGQGPQFIFQYYEEEERQRGNFPDRFSGHQFPNYSSELNVNALLLGDSALYLCASTSGVADTQYFGPGTRLTVL.

This clonotype was counted a few times. The J gene is TRBJ1-2, the V gene TRBV7-9; D is possibly TRBD1 (6 bases). From germline, CDR1 is SEHNR and CDR2 FQNEAQ (reference sequence). The CDR3 totals 14 residues. Deletions cut 1 base from V and 7 bases from J, with 13 bases between. The CDR3 DNA is TGTGCCAGCAGCTTAGACAGGGTTCGGAGTGGCTACACCTTC. Translation: CASSLDRVRSGYTF.

The V and J genes are TRBV2 and TRBJ2-7, with TRBD2 as a possible D gene (5 bases). V gave up 4 bases and J gave up 6 bases, with 19 bases separating them. Germline V gene sequence: CDR1 SNHLY, CDR2 FYNNEI. The CDR3 is 15 amino acids. CDR3 DNA sequence: TGTGCCAGCAGTGGGCAGGCGGGCCGACACTCCGAGCAGTACTTC. Protein sequence: CASSGQAGRHSEQYF.

The chain employs TRBV11-2 and TRBJ2-7, with 8 bases fitting TRBD1. The CDR3 length is 14 residues. Trimming at V came to 1 base and at J to 5 bases, leaving 4 bases not matched to a gene. Germline V gives CDR1 SGHAT, CDR2 FQNNGV. This CDR3 is CASSLGPGGDEQYF. DNA for the CDR3: TGTGCCAGCAGCTTAGGGCCAGGGGGCGACGAGCAGTACTTC.

The chain couples TRBV6-4 to TRBJ2-2; D ambiguous. Germline CDR1 MRHNA, CDR2 SNTAGT. V shed 3 bases and J shed 1 base, with 6 bases lying between them. This CDR3 spans 14 amino acids. The CDR3, as DNA: TGTGCCAGCAGTGAAATGGAGAACACCGGGGAGCTGTTTTTT. This sequence encodes CASSEMENTGELFF.

The V and J genes are TRBV21-1 and TRBJ2-7; TRBD1 is taken as the D call from the table, unchecked against the DNA. TRBV21-1 represents a pseudogene. The CDR3 contains 13 residues. The CDR3 region is CARGQGADYEQYF. The CDR3 DNA is TGTGCCAGAGGGCAGGGGGCTGACTACGAGCAGTACTTC.